Listed below are T cell receptor beta chains from one sample, sequenced in a study of T cells after yellow fever vaccination. TCRdb ran MiXCR on the 5' RACE reads and lists one entry per CDR3 protein. This sample has tens of thousands of distinct CDR3 sequences, with roughly 4.7% found just once. The sequencing used PBMCs, either bulk or a sorted T-cell subset (CD4+, CD8+, memory, or dextramer-sorted; not recorded which), collected on the day of the yellow fever booster vaccination. Receptor source: a man aged 18 to 29 who received the YFV17D yellow fever vaccine. Both conserved end residues are part of each CDR3. D genes are given only for firm matches. Clone size appears in some rows only: once, few, many, or a class for an expanded clone.

v_gene	abundance	d_gene	j_gene	CDR3aa	CDR3nt
TRBV4-3	few	NA	TRBJ2-3	CASSQRPTSTDTQYF	TGCGCCAGCAGCCAGCGACCCACGAGCACAGATACGCAGTATTTT
TRBV20-1	many	NA	TRBJ2-4	CSARNVNGDIQYF	TGCAGTGCTAGAAATGTGAATGGGGACATTCAGTACTTC
TRBV27	many	TRBD1	TRBJ2-1	CASSSWDSSREFF	TGTGCCAGCAGTTCATGGGACAGCTCGAGAGAGTTCTTC
TRBV5-1	many	NA	TRBJ2-3	CASNPTSTDTQYF	TGCGCCAGCAACCCGACCAGCACAGATACGCAGTATTTT
TRBV20-1	many	NA	TRBJ2-7	CSASGGYEQYF	TGCAGTGCTAGCGGGGGCTACGAGCAGTACTTC
TRBV29-1	many	NA	TRBJ2-2	CSVVGRSNTGELFF	TGCAGCGTTGTTGGCAGGTCGAACACCGGGGAGCTGTTTTTT
TRBV6-6	many	TRBD1	TRBJ1-6	CASSDRVSPLHF	TGTGCCAGCAGTGACAGGGTTTCACCCCTCCACTTT
TRBV6-1	many	NA	TRBJ2-7	CASYARTAGEQYF	TGTGCCAGCTACGCCCGGACCGCTGGGGAGCAGTACTTC
TRBV21-1	many	NA	TRBJ2-1	CASSKEPSLRNEQFF	TGTGCCAGCAGCAAAGAGCCTAGCCTCAGGAATGAGCAGTTCTTC
TRBV7-2	many	NA	TRBJ2-3	CASRRQDTDTQYF	TGTGCCAGCCGCAGACAGGACACAGATACGCAGTATTTT
TRBV11-3	NA	NA	TRBJ1-2	CASSHPVYRPNLYGYTF	TGTGCCAGCAGCCACCCGGTCTACAGGCCTAACCTATATGGCTACACCTTC
TRBV9	many	NA	TRBJ2-3	CASSVSGGLTSRDTQYF	TGTGCCAGCAGCGTATCCGGCGGATTGACGTCTCGGGATACGCAGTATTTT
TRBV7-3	many	TRBD1	TRBJ2-7	CASKPGTGNDEQYF	TGTGCCAGCAAACCCGGGACAGGGAATGACGAGCAGTACTTC
TRBV11-2	NA	TRBD1	TRBJ1-1	CASSLVPRGQAFF	TGTGCCAGCAGCTTAGTCCCCAGGGGGCAAGCTTTCTTT
TRBV27	many	TRBD1	TRBJ1-2	CASSSYRGPYGYTF	TGTGCCAGCAGTTCCTACAGGGGGCCTTATGGCTACACCTTC
TRBV5-1	many	NA	TRBJ1-1	CASSVMGTATEAFF	TGCGCCAGCAGCGTAATGGGGACGGCAACTGAAGCTTTCTTT
TRBV5-1	many	NA	TRBJ2-3	CASSKGQQEIGTDTQYF	TGCGCCAGCAGCAAAGGACAGCAAGAGATAGGGACAGATACGCAGTATTTT
TRBV5-1	many	TRBD1	TRBJ1-6	CASSPGQATPLSPLHF	TGCGCCAGCAGCCCCGGACAGGCAACTCCCCTGTCCCCCCTCCACTTT
TRBV9	many	NA	TRBJ2-7	CASSVATSREYEQYF	TGTGCCAGCAGCGTAGCTACTTCCAGGGAATACGAGCAGTACTTC
TRBV28	many	NA	TRBJ2-3	CAGSRGSYTDTQYF	TGTGCCGGTTCAAGGGGCTCATACACAGATACGCAGTATTTT
TRBV27	many	TRBD2	TRBJ2-3	CASTGGGRGTDTQYF	TGTGCCAGCACCGGGGGGGGCCGGGGGACAGATACGCAGTATTTT
TRBV7-9	NA	NA	TRBJ2-2	CASSLDLQPGELFF	TGTGCCAGCAGCTTGGACCTCCAGCCCGGGGAGCTGTTTTTT
TRBV18	NA	NA	TRBJ1-4	CASSPGPEEEKLFF	TGTGCCAGCTCACCGGGACCGGAGGAGGAAAAACTGTTTTTT
TRBV5-1	NA	TRBD1	TRBJ2-3	CASSSGDRGADTQYF	TGCGCCAGCAGCTCCGGGGACAGGGGGGCAGATACGCAGTATTTT
TRBV18	many	TRBD2	TRBJ2-3	CASSPPGLGTDTQYF	TGTGCCAGCTCACCCCCGGGACTAGGTACAGATACGCAGTATTTT
TRBV5-1	many	NA	TRBJ1-1	CASAGQPNTEAFF	TGCGCCAGCGCTGGACAGCCGAACACTGAAGCTTTCTTT
TRBV7-6	many	TRBD2	TRBJ2-7	CASSLALWSGGVHEQYF	TGTGCCAGCAGCTTAGCGTTGTGGAGCGGGGGGGTCCACGAGCAGTACTTC
TRBV5-5	many	TRBD1	TRBJ2-7	CASSSAGTVAYEQYF	TGTGCCAGCAGCTCGGCCGGGACAGTGGCCTACGAGCAGTACTTC
TRBV5-1	many	TRBD1	TRBJ2-1	CASSLGLGQGAKNEQFF	TGCGCCAGCAGCTTGGGATTGGGACAGGGGGCGAAAAATGAGCAGTTCTTC
TRBV7-2	many	TRBD2	TRBJ2-1	CASSLLLAVYNEQFF	TGTGCCAGCAGCTTATTACTAGCGGTATACAATGAGCAGTTCTTC
TRBV20-1	many	TRBD2	TRBJ2-7	CSAPRLRGDYEQYF	TGCAGTGCTCCGAGGTTGCGGGGGGACTACGAGCAGTACTTC
TRBV7-2	many	NA	TRBJ1-4	CASSFGGAPEKLFF	TGTGCCAGCAGCTTTGGGGGGGCCCCTGAAAAACTGTTTTTT
TRBV6-5	many	NA	TRBJ1-5	CASTGHLNQPQHF	TGTGCCAGCACGGGACATTTGAATCAGCCCCAGCATTTT
TRBV5-1	many	NA	TRBJ2-2	CASSFQHENTGELFF	TGCGCCAGCAGCTTCCAGCATGAGAACACCGGGGAGCTGTTTTTT
TRBV10-3	few	TRBD1	TRBJ2-6	CAIREGQVTNVLTF	TGTGCCATCAGAGAAGGACAGGTTACCAACGTCCTGACTTTC
TRBV20-1	many	NA	TRBJ2-1	CSARDRRGPYNEQFF	TGCAGTGCTAGAGATCGGAGGGGGCCTTACAATGAGCAGTTCTTC
TRBV28	many	NA	TRBJ2-2	CASSLPHRLAAELFF	TGTGCCAGCAGTTTACCCCACAGATTAGCGGCCGAGCTGTTTTTT
TRBV18	NA	NA	TRBJ1-4	CASSPQPENEKLFF	TGTGCCAGCTCACCGCAGCCAGAAAATGAAAAACTGTTTTTT
TRBV5-6	many	NA	TRBJ1-4	CASSLVWAREKLFF	TGTGCCAGCAGCTTGGTCTGGGCACGGGAAAAACTGTTTTTT
TRBV10-3	few	NA	TRBJ1-3	CAIGQHISGNTIYF	TGTGCCATCGGACAGCATATCTCTGGAAACACCATATATTTT
TRBV9	many	NA	TRBJ1-3	CASSLRGGAAGNTIYF	TGTGCCAGCAGCCTACGTGGGGGGGCCGCAGGAAACACCATATATTTT
TRBV7-6	many	NA	TRBJ2-5	CASSLDAGYQETQYF	TGTGCCAGCAGCTTGGACGCCGGGTACCAAGAGACCCAGTACTTC
TRBV7-2	few	NA	TRBJ2-2	CASSLNGPMNTGELFF	TGTGCCAGCAGCTTAAATGGACCAATGAACACCGGGGAGCTGTTTTTT
TRBV20-1	many	NA	TRBJ1-4	CSAPPTGQNEKLFF	TGCAGTGCTCCACCGACCGGGCAGAATGAAAAACTGTTTTTT
TRBV19	many	NA	TRBJ2-4	CASSSITLGGAKNIQYF	TGTGCCAGTAGTAGCATTACGCTGGGGGGTGCCAAAAACATTCAGTACTTC
TRBV24-1	many	NA	TRBJ1-1	CATSDKWGSAFF	TGTGCCACCAGTGATAAATGGGGGTCAGCTTTCTTT
TRBV6-5	many	TRBD1	TRBJ1-2	CASGTGGFYGYTF	TGTGCCAGCGGGACAGGGGGCTTCTATGGCTACACCTTC
TRBV5-1	many	NA	TRBJ1-1	CASSIDGGLTEAFF	TGCGCCAGCAGCATAGACGGGGGACTCACTGAAGCTTTCTTT
TRBV12-3/TRBV12-4	many	NA	TRBJ2-2	CASSFNRDPNTGELFF	TGTGCCAGCAGTTTTAACCGGGATCCTAACACCGGGGAGCTGTTTTTT
TRBV5-6	many	TRBD2	TRBJ2-3	CASSLAVAGVSDTQYF	TGTGCCAGCAGCTTGGCGGTAGCGGGGGTGTCAGATACGCAGTATTTT
TRBV20-1	many	NA	TRBJ2-1	CSANRPGYNEQFF	TGCAGTGCTAATCGACCGGGGTACAATGAGCAGTTCTTC
TRBV12-3/TRBV12-4	many	TRBD1	TRBJ1-5	CASSGDRGWGQPQHF	TGTGCCAGCAGTGGAGACAGGGGATGGGGCCAGCCCCAGCATTTT
TRBV7-2	NA	TRBD2	TRBJ2-7	CASSLVLGIGSGGAAQYF	TGTGCCAGCAGCTTAGTTCTCGGGATTGGTAGCGGGGGGGCCGCGCAGTACTTC
TRBV16	few	TRBD2	TRBJ2-1	CASSQERGGPNEQFF	TGTGCCAGCAGCCAAGAGCGGGGGGGCCCGAATGAGCAGTTCTTC
TRBV2	many	NA	TRBJ1-1	CASSVDFGQGSFF	NA
TRBV20-1	many	TRBD2	TRBJ2-3	CSAIGLAGTSTDTQYF	TGCAGTGCTATTGGACTAGCGGGTACTAGCACAGATACGCAGTATTTT
TRBV29-1	many	TRBD1	TRBJ1-4	CSVWTGLNEKLFF	TGCAGCGTATGGACAGGGCTTAATGAAAAACTGTTTTTT
TRBV20-1	many	TRBD1	TRBJ1-5	CSARDIAGTVNQPQHF	TGCAGTGCTAGAGATATCGCCGGGACAGTGAATCAGCCCCAGCATTTT
TRBV12-3/TRBV12-4	many	NA	TRBJ1-5	CASSLDQPQHF	TGTGCCAGCAGTTTAGATCAGCCCCAGCATTTT